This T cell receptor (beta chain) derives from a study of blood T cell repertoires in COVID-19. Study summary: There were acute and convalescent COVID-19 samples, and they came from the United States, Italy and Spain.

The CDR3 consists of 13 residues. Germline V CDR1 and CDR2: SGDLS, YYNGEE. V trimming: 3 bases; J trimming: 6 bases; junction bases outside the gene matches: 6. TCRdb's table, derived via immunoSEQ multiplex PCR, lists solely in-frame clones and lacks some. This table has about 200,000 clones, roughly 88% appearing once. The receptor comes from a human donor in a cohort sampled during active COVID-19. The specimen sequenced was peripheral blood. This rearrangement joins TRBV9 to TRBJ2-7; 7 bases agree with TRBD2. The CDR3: CASSASTSSEQYF. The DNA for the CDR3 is TGTGCCAGCAGCGCCTCGACTAGCTCCGAGCAGTACTTC.